These T cell receptor beta chains were read from a single sample in a study of spatial heterogeneity in lung cancer. TCRdb recomputed calls from the 5' RACE reads with MiXCR, one row per CDR3 protein. The repertoire holds about 23,000 distinct CDR3 sequences, with less than 6% as singletons. Sequencing was performed on PBMCs, taken at surgery. The receptors were gathered from a male donor with early-stage non-small cell lung cancer. Each CDR3 is given with its conserved first and last residue. Each record gives: J gene, V gene, D gene, clone size, CDR3 protein, CDR3 DNA. The D gene is left open where the match is weak. Expanded clones are given a class, and other clones once, few, many or no size at all.

j_call: TRBJ1-2
v_call: TRBV4-3
d_call: -
clone_size: many
cdr3_aa: CASSQDFEGMGGYTF
cdr3_nt: TGCGCCAGCAGCCAAGATTTTGAGGGGATGGGTGGCTACACCTTC

j_call: TRBJ1-2
v_call: TRBV30
d_call: -
clone_size: many
cdr3_aa: CAWSLLGREDYGYTF
cdr3_nt: TGTGCCTGGAGTCTGCTTGGGAGAGAGGACTATGGCTACACCTTC

j_call: TRBJ1-5
v_call: TRBV2
d_call: -
clone_size: medium-sized
cdr3_aa: CASSGLGGTNQPQHF
cdr3_nt: TGTGCCAGCAGTGGTTTGGGGGGGACAAATCAGCCCCAGCATTTT

j_call: TRBJ1-3
v_call: TRBV3-1
d_call: -
clone_size: -
cdr3_aa: CASSRTGLQSAGNTIYF
cdr3_nt: TGTGCCAGCAGCCGAACGGGACTTCAGAGTGCTGGAAACACCATATATTTT

j_call: TRBJ2-1
v_call: TRBV6-5
d_call: TRBD1
clone_size: many
cdr3_aa: CASSSTGQGGSYNEQFF
cdr3_nt: TGTGCCAGCAGCTCCACCGGACAGGGCGGTTCCTACAATGAGCAGTTCTTC

j_call: TRBJ2-2
v_call: TRBV10-1
d_call: TRBD1
clone_size: many
cdr3_aa: CASRKGADDTGELFF
cdr3_nt: TGCGCCAGCAGAAAGGGGGCAGATGATACCGGGGAGCTGTTTTTT

j_call: TRBJ2-7
v_call: TRBV6-5
d_call: -
clone_size: many
cdr3_aa: CASSDSLSYEQYF
cdr3_nt: TGTGCCAGCAGCGACAGCCTTTCCTACGAGCAGTACTTC

j_call: TRBJ2-5
v_call: TRBV5-1
d_call: TRBD2
clone_size: many
cdr3_aa: CASSSGLAHVGETQYF
cdr3_nt: TGCGCCAGCAGCTCCGGACTAGCGCATGTTGGAGAGACCCAGTACTTC

j_call: TRBJ1-5
v_call: TRBV6-2/TRBV6-3
d_call: TRBD1
clone_size: medium-sized
cdr3_aa: CASSPQGARQPQHF
cdr3_nt: TGTGCCAGCAGTCCCCAGGGGGCACGTCAGCCCCAGCATTTT

j_call: TRBJ2-1
v_call: TRBV6-1
d_call: TRBD2
clone_size: few
cdr3_aa: CASSEGGDSGSWYDEQFF
cdr3_nt: TGTGCCAGCAGTGAAGGTGGGGATAGCGGGAGTTGGTACGATGAGCAGTTCTTC

j_call: TRBJ2-6
v_call: TRBV7-9
d_call: -
clone_size: few
cdr3_aa: CASSFSSGANVLTF
cdr3_nt: TGTGCCAGCAGCTTCAGCTCTGGGGCCAACGTCCTGACTTTC

j_call: TRBJ2-6
v_call: TRBV4-3
d_call: TRBD1
clone_size: many
cdr3_aa: CASSQDWTGFSGANVLTF
cdr3_nt: TGCGCCAGCAGCCAAGATTGGACAGGGTTCTCTGGGGCCAACGTCCTGACTTTC

j_call: TRBJ1-1
v_call: TRBV28
d_call: TRBD1
clone_size: many
cdr3_aa: CASSSGGTEAFF
cdr3_nt: TGTGCCAGCAGTTCAGGGGGCACTGAAGCTTTCTTT

j_call: TRBJ1-5
v_call: TRBV30
d_call: TRBD1
clone_size: many
cdr3_aa: CAWSRDRGLQPQHF
cdr3_nt: TGTGCCTGGAGTAGAGACAGGGGACTTCAGCCCCAGCATTTT

j_call: TRBJ2-5
v_call: TRBV7-2
d_call: -
clone_size: many
cdr3_aa: CASSLAGIQETQYF
cdr3_nt: TGTGCCAGCAGCTTAGCGGGGATCCAAGAGACCCAGTACTTC

j_call: TRBJ2-5
v_call: TRBV7-2
d_call: -
clone_size: many
cdr3_aa: CASSLEVLETQYF
cdr3_nt: TGTGCCAGCAGCTTAGAAGTCTTGGAGACCCAGTACTTC

j_call: TRBJ1-1
v_call: TRBV10-2
d_call: -
clone_size: medium-sized
cdr3_aa: CASSEQGSTEAFF
cdr3_nt: TGCGCCAGCAGTGAGCAGGGTAGCACTGAAGCTTTCTTT

j_call: TRBJ1-6
v_call: TRBV28
d_call: -
clone_size: many
cdr3_aa: CASSDGGPGALHF
cdr3_nt: TGTGCCAGCAGCGACGGGGGTCCGGGAGCCCTCCACTTT

j_call: TRBJ1-4
v_call: TRBV21-1
d_call: -
clone_size: many
cdr3_aa: CASSKRWDRGQSREKLFF
cdr3_nt: TGTGCCAGCAGCAAGAGGTGGGACAGGGGTCAAAGTCGTGAAAAACTGTTTTTT

j_call: TRBJ1-1
v_call: TRBV20-1
d_call: TRBD1
clone_size: many
cdr3_aa: CSASNRGQPFF
cdr3_nt: TGCAGTGCTTCAAACAGGGGCCAGCCTTTCTTT

j_call: TRBJ2-3
v_call: TRBV20-1
d_call: -
clone_size: many
cdr3_aa: CSAPGEGVDTDTQYF
cdr3_nt: TGCAGTGCCCCGGGGGAGGGGGTTGACACAGATACGCAGTATTTT

j_call: TRBJ2-3
v_call: TRBV27
d_call: TRBD2
clone_size: many
cdr3_aa: CASSSPGTTVTQYF
cdr3_nt: TGTGCCAGCAGTTCCCCCGGGACTACCGTTACGCAGTATTTT

j_call: TRBJ2-3
v_call: TRBV7-6
d_call: -
clone_size: many
cdr3_aa: CASSLMGTTTDTQYF
cdr3_nt: TGTGCCAGCAGCTTAATGGGCACCACCACAGATACGCAGTATTTT

j_call: TRBJ2-5
v_call: TRBV6-1
d_call: -
clone_size: many
cdr3_aa: CASNRAETQYF
cdr3_nt: TGTGCCAGCAACAGGGCAGAGACCCAGTACTTC

j_call: TRBJ2-2
v_call: TRBV21-1
d_call: -
clone_size: many
cdr3_aa: CASSEKRGETGKWDTGELFF
cdr3_nt: TGTGCCAGCAGCGAAAAGCGGGGGGAGACAGGGAAGTGGGACACCGGGGAGCTGTTTTTT

j_call: TRBJ1-1
v_call: TRBV6-5
d_call: TRBD1
clone_size: many
cdr3_aa: CASGGRTGTLNTEAFF
cdr3_nt: TGTGCCAGCGGGGGACGGACAGGGACCTTGAACACTGAAGCTTTCTTT

j_call: TRBJ2-6
v_call: TRBV6-5
d_call: -
clone_size: many
cdr3_aa: CASSRNEAAGANVLTF
cdr3_nt: TGTGCCAGCAGTAGGAACGAAGCGGCAGGGGCCAACGTCCTGACTTTC

j_call: TRBJ2-4
v_call: TRBV28
d_call: -
clone_size: many
cdr3_aa: CASSPEIGVGAKNIQYF
cdr3_nt: TGTGCCAGCAGCCCTGAAATAGGCGTCGGAGCCAAAAACATTCAGTACTTC

j_call: TRBJ1-1
v_call: TRBV5-1
d_call: -
clone_size: many
cdr3_aa: CASSLAGVPNTEAFF
cdr3_nt: TGCGCCAGCAGCTTGGCAGGGGTTCCGAACACTGAAGCTTTCTTT

j_call: TRBJ2-7
v_call: TRBV20-1
d_call: TRBD2
clone_size: many
cdr3_aa: CSARGASGGPSYEQYF
cdr3_nt: TGCAGTGCTAGAGGGGCTAGCGGGGGCCCTTCCTACGAGCAGTACTTC

j_call: TRBJ1-3
v_call: TRBV6-5
d_call: TRBD1
clone_size: many
cdr3_aa: CASGQGYSGNTIYF
cdr3_nt: TGTGCCAGCGGACAGGGGTACTCTGGAAACACCATATATTTT

j_call: TRBJ1-6
v_call: TRBV30
d_call: -
clone_size: many
cdr3_aa: CAWSGGRDGRSPLHF
cdr3_nt: TGTGCCTGGAGTGGAGGAAGGGATGGGAGGTCACCCCTCCACTTT

j_call: TRBJ1-5
v_call: TRBV6-2/TRBV6-3
d_call: -
clone_size: many
cdr3_aa: CASSSGTYQPQHF
cdr3_nt: TGTGCCAGCAGTTCGGGCACATATCAGCCCCAGCATTTT

j_call: TRBJ2-7
v_call: TRBV5-4
d_call: -
clone_size: many
cdr3_aa: CASSSGPEQYF
cdr3_nt: TGTGCCAGCAGCTCGGGGCCCGAGCAGTACTTC

j_call: TRBJ2-1
v_call: TRBV15
d_call: TRBD2
clone_size: many
cdr3_aa: CATSRVFGTSVNEQFF
cdr3_nt: TGTGCCACCAGCAGAGTGTTCGGGACTAGCGTAAATGAGCAGTTCTTC

j_call: TRBJ1-3
v_call: TRBV29-1
d_call: -
clone_size: many
cdr3_aa: CSVAGLGNTIYF
cdr3_nt: TGCAGCGTTGCGGGGCTTGGGAACACCATATATTTT

j_call: TRBJ2-5
v_call: TRBV18
d_call: -
clone_size: medium-sized
cdr3_aa: CASSPRYQETQYF
cdr3_nt: TGTGCCAGCTCACCGAGGTACCAAGAGACCCAGTACTTC

j_call: TRBJ2-7
v_call: TRBV19
d_call: -
clone_size: many
cdr3_aa: CASEKTGTYEQYF
cdr3_nt: TGTGCCAGCGAAAAGACGGGGACCTACGAGCAGTACTTC

j_call: TRBJ2-3
v_call: TRBV7-6
d_call: TRBD2
clone_size: medium-sized
cdr3_aa: CASSLQRGASTDTQYF
cdr3_nt: TGTGCCAGCAGCTTACAGCGGGGGGCGAGCACAGATACGCAGTATTTT

j_call: TRBJ2-7
v_call: TRBV2
d_call: TRBD2
clone_size: many
cdr3_aa: CASNGGRLAGEQYF
cdr3_nt: TGTGCCTCGAACGGGGGGAGGCTGGCGGGCGAGCAGTACTTC

j_call: TRBJ2-1
v_call: TRBV29-1
d_call: -
clone_size: many
cdr3_aa: CSVGPRSDEQFF
cdr3_nt: TGCAGCGTTGGACCAAGAAGCGATGAGCAGTTCTTC

j_call: TRBJ1-2
v_call: TRBV14
d_call: -
clone_size: many
cdr3_aa: CASSQVNNPGYGYTF
cdr3_nt: TGTGCCAGCAGCCAAGTGAACAACCCAGGCTATGGCTACACCTTC

j_call: TRBJ1-1
v_call: TRBV12-3/TRBV12-4
d_call: TRBD1
clone_size: medium-sized
cdr3_aa: CASSSGQGAFF
cdr3_nt: TGTGCCAGCAGTTCCGGACAGGGGGCTTTCTTT

j_call: TRBJ2-1
v_call: TRBV30
d_call: -
clone_size: many
cdr3_aa: CAWSGLGRGYNEQFF
cdr3_nt: TGTGCCTGGAGTGGCTTGGGTAGGGGGTATAATGAGCAGTTCTTC

j_call: TRBJ2-2
v_call: TRBV12-3/TRBV12-4
d_call: -
clone_size: many
cdr3_aa: CASSPVVSGGELFF
cdr3_nt: TGTGCCAGCAGCCCCGTTGTGTCCGGCGGGGAGCTGTTTTTT

j_call: TRBJ1-2
v_call: TRBV29-1
d_call: TRBD1
clone_size: many
cdr3_aa: CSGGQGKVGYTF
cdr3_nt: TGCAGCGGGGGACAGGGGAAAGTCGGCTACACCTTC

j_call: TRBJ1-6
v_call: TRBV28
d_call: -
clone_size: many
cdr3_aa: CASSPGTHNSPLHF
cdr3_nt: TGTGCCAGCAGTCCCGGGACACATAATTCACCCCTCCACTTT

j_call: TRBJ2-5
v_call: TRBV6-5
d_call: -
clone_size: many
cdr3_aa: CASRSAPGTQYF
cdr3_nt: TGTGCCAGCAGATCAGCACCGGGGACCCAGTACTTC